The sequence of this TCR beta chain was determined in a study of shared clonotypes between healthy human individuals. Study information: Contributing individuals were two females and three males aged 18 to 49. Every donor yielded three CD4 naive, three CD4 memory, two CD8 naive and one CD8 memory plate.

This clone appeared once. The CDR3 sequence is 15 residues long. Germline CDR1 and CDR2: MNHNS and SASEGT. Trimming took off 5 bases at V and 1 base at J, with 12 bases between the two ends. TCRdb's table, derived via immunoSEQ multiplex PCR, lists solely in-frame clones and lacks some. The repertoire includes about 960,000 clones, roughly 72% of them detected once, and approximately 1.5% sits in the top ten. The V and J genes are TRBV6-1 and TRBJ2-4; D gene uncertain. This TCR was recovered from a man between 18 and 29 years old in good health. Sequenced material: memory CD4+ T cells sorted from blood. Subset noted: CD45RA-negative fraction. As DNA, the CDR3 is TGTGCCAGCAGTACAGCGTCCCTGGCCAAAAACATTCAGTACTTC. Amino acids: CASSTASLAKNIQYF.